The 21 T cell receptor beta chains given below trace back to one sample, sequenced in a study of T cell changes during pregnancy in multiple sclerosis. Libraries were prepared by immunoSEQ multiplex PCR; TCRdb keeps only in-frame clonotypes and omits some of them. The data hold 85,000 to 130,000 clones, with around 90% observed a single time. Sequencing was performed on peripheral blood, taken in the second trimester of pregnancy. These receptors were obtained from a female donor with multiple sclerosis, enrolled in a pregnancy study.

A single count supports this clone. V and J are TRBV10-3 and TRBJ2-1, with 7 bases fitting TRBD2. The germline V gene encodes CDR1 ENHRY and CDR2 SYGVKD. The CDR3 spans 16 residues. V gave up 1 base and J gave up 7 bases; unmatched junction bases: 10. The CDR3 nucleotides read TGTGCCATCAGTGAGTATGAGGGAGGGCCAAGAAATGAGCAGTTCTTC. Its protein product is CAISEYEGGPRNEQFF.

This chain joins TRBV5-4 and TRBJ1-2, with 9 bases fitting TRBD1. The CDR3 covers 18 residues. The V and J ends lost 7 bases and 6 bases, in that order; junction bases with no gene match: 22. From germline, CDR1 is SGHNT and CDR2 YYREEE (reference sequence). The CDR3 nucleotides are TGTGCCAGCGGCATTGTCCCCGGGGATCCGGGACAGGGTCATGGCTACACCTTC. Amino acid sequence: CASGIVPGDPGQGHGYTF.

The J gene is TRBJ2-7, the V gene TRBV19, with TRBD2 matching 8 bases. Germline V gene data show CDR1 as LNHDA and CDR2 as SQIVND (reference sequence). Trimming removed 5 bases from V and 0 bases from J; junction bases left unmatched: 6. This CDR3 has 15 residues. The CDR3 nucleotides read TGTGCCAGTAGTTCTCAGCGGGGGCCCTCCTACGAGCAGTACTTC. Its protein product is CASSSQRGPSYEQYF.

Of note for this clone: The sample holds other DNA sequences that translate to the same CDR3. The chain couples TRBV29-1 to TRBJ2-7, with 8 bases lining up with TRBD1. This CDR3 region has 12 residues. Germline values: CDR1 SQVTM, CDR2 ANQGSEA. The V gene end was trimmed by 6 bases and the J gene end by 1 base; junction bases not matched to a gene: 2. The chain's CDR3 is CSVGQGSYEQYF. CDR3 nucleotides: TGCAGCGTCGGACAGGGATCCTACGAGCAGTACTTC.

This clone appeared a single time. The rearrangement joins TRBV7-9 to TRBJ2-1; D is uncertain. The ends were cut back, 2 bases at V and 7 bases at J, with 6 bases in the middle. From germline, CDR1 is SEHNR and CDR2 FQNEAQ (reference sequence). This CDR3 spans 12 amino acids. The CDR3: CASSLLANEQFF. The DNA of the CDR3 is TGTGCCAGCAGCTTACTCGCGAATGAGCAGTTCTTC.

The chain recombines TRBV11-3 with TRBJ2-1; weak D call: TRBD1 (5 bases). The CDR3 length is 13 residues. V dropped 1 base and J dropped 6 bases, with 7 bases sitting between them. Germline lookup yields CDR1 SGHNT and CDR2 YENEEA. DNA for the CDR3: TGTGCCAGCAGCTTAGGCAGGGTCAATGAGCAGTTCTTC. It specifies CASSLGRVNEQFF.

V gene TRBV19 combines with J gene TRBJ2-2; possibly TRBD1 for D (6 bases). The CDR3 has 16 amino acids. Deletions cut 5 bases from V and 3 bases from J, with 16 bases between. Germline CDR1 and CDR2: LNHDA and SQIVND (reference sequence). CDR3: CASSGGDTSDTGELFF. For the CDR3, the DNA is TGTGCCAGTAGTGGTGGGGACACTTCGGACACCGGGGAGCTGTTTTTT.

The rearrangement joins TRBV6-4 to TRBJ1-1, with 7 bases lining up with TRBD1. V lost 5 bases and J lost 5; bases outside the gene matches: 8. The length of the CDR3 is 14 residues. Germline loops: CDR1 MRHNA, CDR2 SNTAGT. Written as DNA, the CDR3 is TGTGCCAGCAGTCTGACAGGGATGGAAACTGAAGCTTTCTTT. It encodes CASSLTGMETEAFF.

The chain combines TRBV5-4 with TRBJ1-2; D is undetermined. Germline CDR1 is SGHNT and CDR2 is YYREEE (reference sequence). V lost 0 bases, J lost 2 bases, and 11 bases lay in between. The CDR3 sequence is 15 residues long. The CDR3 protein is CASSLDVVVNYGYTF. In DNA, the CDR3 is TGTGCCAGCAGCTTGGACGTAGTGGTCAACTATGGCTACACCTTC.

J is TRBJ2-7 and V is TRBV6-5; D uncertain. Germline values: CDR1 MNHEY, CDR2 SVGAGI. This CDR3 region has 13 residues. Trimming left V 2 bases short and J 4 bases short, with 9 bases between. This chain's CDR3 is CASSYAYSYEQYF. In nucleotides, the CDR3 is TGTGCCAGCAGTTACGCGTACTCTTACGAGCAGTACTTC.

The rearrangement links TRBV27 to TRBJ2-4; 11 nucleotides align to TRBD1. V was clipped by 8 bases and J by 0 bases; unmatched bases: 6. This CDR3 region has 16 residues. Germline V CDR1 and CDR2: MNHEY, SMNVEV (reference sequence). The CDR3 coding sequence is TGTGCCAGCCGGGACAGGGGGATAGGAGCCAAAAACATTCAGTACTTC. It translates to CASRDRGIGAKNIQYF.

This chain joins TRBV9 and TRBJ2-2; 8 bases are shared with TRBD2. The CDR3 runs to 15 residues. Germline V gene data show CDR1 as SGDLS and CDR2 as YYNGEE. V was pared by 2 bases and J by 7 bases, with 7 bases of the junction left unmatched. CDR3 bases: TGTGCCAGCAGCGTTCCAGCGGGAGTAGGCGGGGAGCTGTTTTTT. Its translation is CASSVPAGVGGELFF.

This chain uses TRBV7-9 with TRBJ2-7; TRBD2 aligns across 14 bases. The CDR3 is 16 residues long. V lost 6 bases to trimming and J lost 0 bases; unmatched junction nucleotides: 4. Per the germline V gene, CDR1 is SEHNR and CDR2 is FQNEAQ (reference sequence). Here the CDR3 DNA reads TGTGCCAGCAGTGCGGGACTAGCGGGGGCCTCCTACGAGCAGTACTTC. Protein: CASSAGLAGASYEQYF. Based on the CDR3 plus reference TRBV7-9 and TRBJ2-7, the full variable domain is DTGVSQNPRHKITKRGQNVTFRCDPISEHNRLYWYRQTLGQGPEFLTYFQNEAQLEKSRLLSDRFSAERPKGSFSTLEIQRTEQGDSAMYLCASSAGLAGASYEQYFGPGTRLTVT.

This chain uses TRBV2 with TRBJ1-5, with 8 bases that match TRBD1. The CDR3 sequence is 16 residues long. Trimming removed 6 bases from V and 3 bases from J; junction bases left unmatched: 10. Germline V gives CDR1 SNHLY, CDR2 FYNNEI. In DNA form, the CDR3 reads TGTGCCAGCAGGGATGACCTGACAGGGGTCAATCAGCCCCAGCATTTT. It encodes CASRDDLTGVNQPQHF.

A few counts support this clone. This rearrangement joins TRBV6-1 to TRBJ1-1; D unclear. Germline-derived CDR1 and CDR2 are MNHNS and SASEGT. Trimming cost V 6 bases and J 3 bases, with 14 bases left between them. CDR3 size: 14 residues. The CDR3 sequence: CASREVGSYTEAFF. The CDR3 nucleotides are TGTGCCAGCAGAGAGGTAGGCAGCTACACTGAAGCTTTCTTT.

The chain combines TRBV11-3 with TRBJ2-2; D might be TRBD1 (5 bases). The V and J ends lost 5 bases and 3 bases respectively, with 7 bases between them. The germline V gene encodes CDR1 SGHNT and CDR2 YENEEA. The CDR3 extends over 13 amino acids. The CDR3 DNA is TGTGCCAGCAGCGACAGTGACACCGGGGAGCTGTTTTTT. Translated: CASSDSDTGELFF.

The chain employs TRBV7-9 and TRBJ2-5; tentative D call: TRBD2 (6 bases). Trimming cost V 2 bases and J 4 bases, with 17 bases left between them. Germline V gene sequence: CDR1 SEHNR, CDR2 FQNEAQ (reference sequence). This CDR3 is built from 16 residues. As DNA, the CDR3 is TGTGCCAGCAGCTTACGCGGCAGGGAGGAGGGAGAGACCCAGTACTTC. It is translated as CASSLRGREEGETQYF. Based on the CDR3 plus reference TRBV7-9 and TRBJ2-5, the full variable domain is DTGVSQNPRHKITKRGQNVTFRCDPISEHNRLYWYRQTLGQGPEFLTYFQNEAQLEKSRLLSDRFSAERPKGSFSTLEIQRTEQGDSAMYLCASSLRGREEGETQYFGPGTRLLVL.

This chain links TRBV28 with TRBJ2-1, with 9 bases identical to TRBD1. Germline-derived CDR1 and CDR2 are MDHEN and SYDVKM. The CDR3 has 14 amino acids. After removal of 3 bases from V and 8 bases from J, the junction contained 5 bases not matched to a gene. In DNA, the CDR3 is TGTGCCAGCAGTTTTGGGGACAGGGACTATGAGCAGTTCTTC. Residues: CASSFGDRDYEQFF.

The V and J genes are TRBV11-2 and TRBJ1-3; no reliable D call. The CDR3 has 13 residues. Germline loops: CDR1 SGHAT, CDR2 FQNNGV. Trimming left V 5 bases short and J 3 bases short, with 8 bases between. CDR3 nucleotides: TGTGCCAGCAGCGAGCGGAGTGGAAACACCATATATTTT. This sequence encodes CASSERSGNTIYF.

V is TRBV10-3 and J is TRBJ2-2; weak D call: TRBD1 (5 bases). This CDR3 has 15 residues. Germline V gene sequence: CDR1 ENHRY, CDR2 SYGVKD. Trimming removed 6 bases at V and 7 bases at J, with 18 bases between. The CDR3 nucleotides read TGTGCCATCAGCCGAGGAACAGGTTCCGGCGGGGAGCTGTTTTTT. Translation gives CAISRGTGSGGELFF.

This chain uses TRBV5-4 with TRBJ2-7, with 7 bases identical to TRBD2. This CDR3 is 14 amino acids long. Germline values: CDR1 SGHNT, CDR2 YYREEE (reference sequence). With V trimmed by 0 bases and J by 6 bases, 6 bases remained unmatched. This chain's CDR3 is CASSLGAGAIEQYF. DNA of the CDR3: TGTGCCAGCAGCTTGGGTGCGGGAGCAATCGAGCAGTACTTC. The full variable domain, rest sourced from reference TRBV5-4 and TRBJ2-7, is ETGVTQSPTHLIKTRGQQVTLRCSSQSGHNTVSWYQQALGQGPQFIFQYYREEENGRGNFPPRFSGLQFPNYSSELNVNALELDDSALYLCASSLGAGAIEQYFGPGTRLTVT.